This T cell receptor beta chain was recorded in a study of OX40 agonist ivuxolimab in advanced cancers. Turning to the study itself: It was ivuxolimab, an agonistic anti-OX40 (CD134) antibody, that patients were treated with. Study outcomes and limitations: CD4+ and CD8+ blood T cells expanded clonally by week 6 at 0.1 to 3.0 mg/kg. Among the least clonally expanded were partial responders at 0.1-3.0 mg/kg.

Autoimmune disease history or systemic immunosuppression led to patient exclusion. This clone has a handful of counts. Its antigen is unknown. J lost 2 bases, V lost 5 bases, and 7 bases had no gene match. CDR3 size: 15 residues. Germline V gene sequence: CDR1 MDHEN, CDR2 SYDVKM. Profiling relied on immunoSEQ multiplex PCR, and the TCRdb table lists in-frame clones only, not all of them. The sample lists about 18,000 clones, roughly 73% seen once, with approximately 20% in the top ten. The chain links TRBV28 to TRBJ2-3, with TRBD1 identical over 7 bases. The source of this sequence is an adult with an advanced solid tumor such as melanoma, head and neck, liver or kidney cancer. The specimen was CD4+ or CD8+ T cells sorted from blood, collected in a trial of the OX40 agonist ivuxolimab. The CDR3 DNA reads TGTGCCAGCAGTCTGGACAGGCCTAACACAGATACGCAGTATTTT. Protein sequence: CASSLDRPNTDTQYF.